A single sample gave rise to the 19 T cell receptor beta chains below, sequenced in a study of T-cell memory formation after mild COVID-19. TCRdb fed the 5' RACE reads into MiXCR, producing one record per CDR3 protein. The sample yields roughly 110,000 distinct CDR3 sequences, about 15% seen once. Sequenced material: PBMCs or a T cell subset sorted from them (not recorded which). The receptors derive from a man aged 18 to 35 who had mild COVID-19 (a few samples of this study predate the infection). Cell type and time point are not known.

The chain carries TRBV6-5 and TRBJ2-7; a weak D match, TRBD1 (6 bases). Trimming removed 4 bases at V and 3 bases at J, with 13 bases between. Germline V CDR1 and CDR2: MNHEY, SVGAGI. The CDR3 length is 14 residues. CDR3 loop: CASSFGGQFYEQYF. The CDR3 DNA sequence: TGTGCCAGCAGTTTCGGTGGACAGTTCTACGAGCAGTACTTC.

This clonotype was detected a few times. The V call is TRBV7-8, the J call TRBJ1-2; D uncertain. Germline V lookup: CDR1 SGHVS, CDR2 FQNEAQ. The CDR3 runs 15 residues. Trimming removed 2 bases from V and 4 bases from J, with 14 bases in between. In DNA form, the CDR3 reads TGTGCCAGCAGCTTATACCGTTCCGGGATCTATGGCTACACCTTC. It codes for CASSLYRSGIYGYTF.

The rearrangement joins TRBV6-4 to TRBJ2-1; D ambiguous. V lost 7 bases, J lost 4 bases, and 17 bases lay in between. The CDR3 totals 15 residues. The germline CDR1 and CDR2 sequences are MRHNA and SNTAGT. The CDR3 sequence: CASIFQSPTYNEQFF. The CDR3 bases are TGTGCCAGCATCTTTCAGTCGCCCACGTACAATGAGCAGTTCTTC.

This clonotype was counted only a few times. The CDR3, as DNA: TGCGCCAGCAGCCCCCCGGGACAGGGCCACAATGAGCAGTTCTTC. This encodes CASSPPGQGHNEQFF. This sequence joins TRBV5-1 and TRBJ2-1, with 9 positions matching TRBD1. The V gene end was trimmed by 4 bases and the J gene end by 5 bases; junction bases not matched to a gene: 7. The CDR3 is 15 residues long. Germline assignment: CDR1 SGHRS and CDR2 YFSETQ.

V is TRBV4-1 and J is TRBJ1-2; D remains ambiguous. Germline CDR1 and CDR2: MGHRA and YSYEKL. V was shortened by 4 bases and J by 0 bases, with 12 bases between the two germline ends. The CDR3 totals 15 residues. Here the CDR3 reads CASSPQDVSNYGYTF. The CDR3 DNA sequence: TGCGCCAGCAGCCCGCAGGACGTCTCTAACTATGGCTACACCTTC.

V is TRBV20-1 and J is TRBJ1-2, with no clear D. CDR1 is DFQATT, CDR2 SNEGSKA, per germline (reference sequence). V was cut by 0 bases and J by 4 bases, with 12 bases left in between. This CDR3 has 14 amino acids. CDR3 DNA: TGCAGTGCTAGAGATCAGGCGGTGACCTATGGCTACACCTTC. Protein sequence: CSARDQAVTYGYTF.

This clonotype has ten or more counts. This chain uses TRBV7-9 with TRBJ2-2, with 7 bases fitting TRBD1. The CDR3 is made up of 12 amino acids. Per germline, CDR1 SEHNR and CDR2 FQNEAQ (reference sequence). The junction had 0 bases not matched to a gene; V was cut back by 5 bases and J by 6 bases. CDR3 in DNA: TGTGCCAGCAGCGGGACAGCCGGGGAGCTGTTTTTT. It encodes CASSGTAGELFF.

This clonotype showed up just a few times. The junction shows a germline mismatch at one end, possibly a read error. This rearrangement joins TRBV27 to TRBJ1-4; D is unresolved. CDR1 is MNHEY, CDR2 SMNVEV, per germline (reference sequence). CDR3 size: 9 residues. The CDR3, as DNA: TGTGCCCCTCCGGGAGCACATTGTTTT. This codes for CAPPGAHCF.

This clonotype was counted only a few times. This chain joins TRBV6-5 and TRBJ2-3; either TRBD1 or TRBD2 may fit D (6 bases each). The V and J ends lost 0 bases and 5 bases respectively, with 12 bases between them. The CDR3 length is 15 residues. Germline CDR1 and CDR2: MNHEY and SVGAGI. The CDR3 nucleotides read TGTGCCAGCAGTTACTCGAAGGGGGGCCGAGATACGCAGTATTTT. Its translation: CASSYSKGGRDTQYF.

This clonotype occurred many times. The chain links TRBV29-1 to TRBJ1-1; weak D call: TRBD1 (6 bases). Germline assignment: CDR1 SQVTM and CDR2 ANQGSEA. Between the trimmed V and J ends, which lost 7 bases and 1 base, there was a span of 13 bases. CDR3 length: 13 amino acids. CDR3 nucleotide sequence: TGCAGCGGGTCATGGGGGGCGAACACTGAAGCTTTCTTT. It yields the protein CSGSWGANTEAFF. Based on the CDR3 plus reference TRBV29-1 and TRBJ1-1, the full variable domain is SAVISQKPSRDICQRGTSLTIQCQVDSQVTMMFWYRQQPGQSLTLIATANQGSEATYESGFVIDKFPISRPNLTFSTLTVSNMSPEDSSIYLCSGSWGANTEAFFGQGTRLTVV.

There are a few counts of this clonotype. The V and J genes are TRBV29-1 and TRBJ2-6; TRBD2 matches 7 bases. This CDR3 comprises 14 residues. Losses at the gene ends were 5 bases for V and 0 bases for J; bases not matched to a gene: 1. The germline V gene encodes CDR1 SQVTM and CDR2 ANQGSEA. The CDR3 coding sequence is TGCAGCGTTCGGGGGGTCTCTGGGGCCAACGTCCTGACTTTC. As protein: CSVRGVSGANVLTF. Supplemented by reference TRBV29-1 and TRBJ2-6, the full variable domain reads SAVISQKPSRDICQRGTSLTIQCQVDSQVTMMFWYRQQPGQSLTLIATANQGSEATYESGFVIDKFPISRPNLTFSTLTVSNMSPEDSSIYLCSVRGVSGANVLTFGAGSRLTVL.

This clonotype was seen more than once but under ten times. The rearrangement links TRBV2 to TRBJ2-7; TRBD1 matches 8 bases. Unmatched junction bases numbered 7, after V lost 11 bases and J lost 7 bases. The CDR3 sequence is 11 residues long. Germline V lookup: CDR1 SNHLY, CDR2 FYNNEI. The CDR3 loop is CAGQGLGEQYV. CDR3 nucleotides: TGTGCCGGACAGGGATTGGGAGAGCAGTACGTC.

The chain uses TRBV5-6 and TRBJ2-7; weak D call: TRBD1 (6 bases). The CDR3 is made up of 14 amino acids. Germline CDR1 and CDR2: SGHDT and YYEEEE. Trimming removed 0 bases from V and 5 bases from J, with 12 bases in between. CDR3 protein: CASSLEGVYDEQYV. The CDR3, as DNA: TGTGCCAGCAGCTTGGAGGGGGTCTACGACGAGCAGTACGTC.

The chain links TRBV10-3 to TRBJ2-3; D is uncertain. V was cut by 4 bases and J by 11 bases, with 16 bases left in between. The CDR3 has 13 amino acids. Germline CDR1 reads ENHRY; CDR2 reads SYGVKD. The CDR3 sequence is CAISGVSPLGQYF. CDR3 in DNA: TGTGCCATCAGTGGGGTCTCTCCTCTGGGGCAGTATTTT.

The rearrangement uses TRBV29-1 and TRBJ2-7; D ambiguous. Trimming left V 6 bases short and J 0 bases short, with 12 bases between. This CDR3 region has 13 residues. Germline V gene data show CDR1 as SQVTM and CDR2 as ANQGSEA. CDR3 in DNA: TGCAGCGTCGGCCCAGATTTCTCCTACGAGCAGTACTTC. This translates into CSVGPDFSYEQYF.

The CDR3 spells CSVPGTGDEKLFF. The DNA of the CDR3 is TGCAGCGTGCCCGGGACAGGGGATGAAAAACTGTTTTTT. This chain joins TRBV29-1 and TRBJ1-4; TRBD1 aligns across 10 bases. The CDR3 has 13 amino acids. CDR1 SQVTM and CDR2 ANQGSEA come from the germline V gene. J gave up 6 bases and V 6 bases, and 4 bases lay outside the gene matches.

The chain joins TRBV6-6 to TRBJ2-3; 8 nucleotides line up with TRBD2. V was pared by 2 bases and J by 1 base, with 2 bases of the junction left unmatched. There are 15 residues in the CDR3. Germline V gene lookup returns CDR1 MNHNY and CDR2 SVGAGI (reference sequence). The CDR3: CASSYRGGGTDTQYF. CDR3 bases: TGTGCCAGCAGTTACCGGGGGGGGGGCACAGATACGCAGTATTTT.

This clonotype has just a few counts. The chain combines TRBV12-3 or TRBV12-4 with TRBJ2-1; no clear D gene. V was clipped by 5 bases and J by 3 bases, with 8 bases between them. The length of the CDR3 is 13 residues. CDR3 sequence: CASSPHVYNEQFF. The CDR3 region has the DNA TGTGCCAGCAGTCCCCACGTCTACAATGAGCAGTTCTTC.

This clonotype occurred a few times. The rearrangement links TRBV13 to TRBJ2-7, with 10 bases aligning to TRBD1. This CDR3 is 14 amino acids long. The V gene end was trimmed by 0 bases and the J gene end by 5 bases; junction bases not matched to a gene: 1. Per germline, CDR1 PRHDT and CDR2 FYEKMQ (reference sequence). The CDR3 sequence is CASSLGTGGDEQYV. For the CDR3, the DNA is TGTGCCAGCAGCTTAGGGACAGGGGGCGACGAGCAGTACGTC.